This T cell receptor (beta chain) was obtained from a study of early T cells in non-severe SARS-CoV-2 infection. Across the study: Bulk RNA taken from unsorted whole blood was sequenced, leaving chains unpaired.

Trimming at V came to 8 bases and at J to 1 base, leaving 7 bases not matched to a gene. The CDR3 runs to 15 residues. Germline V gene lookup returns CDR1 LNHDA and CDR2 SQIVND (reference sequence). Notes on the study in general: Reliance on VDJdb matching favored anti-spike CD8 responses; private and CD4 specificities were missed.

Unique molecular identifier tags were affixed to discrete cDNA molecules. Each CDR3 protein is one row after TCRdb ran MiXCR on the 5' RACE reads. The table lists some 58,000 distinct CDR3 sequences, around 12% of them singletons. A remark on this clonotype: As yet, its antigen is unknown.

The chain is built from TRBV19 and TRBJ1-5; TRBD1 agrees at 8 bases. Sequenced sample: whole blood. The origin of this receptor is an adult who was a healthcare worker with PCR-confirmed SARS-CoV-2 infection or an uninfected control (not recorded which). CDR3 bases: TGTGCCAGTCAAATACAGGGGGGGAGCAATCAGCCCCAGCATTTT. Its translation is CASQIQGGSNQPQHF.